This TCR beta chain was sequenced during a study of PD-1 blockade in classical Hodgkin lymphoma. Autologous stem cell transplantation was followed by relapse in every patient, and brentuximab vedotin exposure varied. The CDR3 totals 11 residues. CDR1 is MNHEY and CDR2 is SVGAGI in the germline V gene. Trimming stripped 6 bases from V and 4 bases from J, with 6 bases between. Study-level results: The study found that TCR diversity rose significantly by C4D1 in CD4+ but not CD8+ cells.

Details on this clone: Its cognate antigen is unknown.

TCRdb keeps only in-frame clones here, not all; method: immunoSEQ multiplex PCR. Among approximately 51,000 clones, around 67% were seen once, and the ten largest hold about 14%. The V call is TRBV6-5, the J call TRBJ1-1; no clear D gene. This receptor was identified in a human donor with classical Hodgkin lymphoma. The material was peripheral blood mononuclear cells (PBMCs), obtained before the second cycle of nivolumab. The CDR3 is CASRVLTEAFF. CDR3 DNA sequence: TGTGCCAGCAGGGTGCTCACTGAAGCTTTCTTT.